The source of this T cell receptor beta chain is a study of cytomegalovirus exposure and HLA in healthy donors. Overall study results and limits: Reportedly, cytomegalovirus status was diagnosed with high sensitivity and specificity. Most TCR sequences showed up rarely, but some public TCRs showed up in many donors. The study listed 150 to 200 cytomegalovirus-associated TCR beta chains. Subsequent analysis found a tendency for first-cohort TCR clusters to co-occur within the 90 to 150 validation repertoires.

This CDR3 is built from 16 residues. Trimming cost V 3 bases and J 0 bases; bases outside gene matches: 8. In germline, CDR1 is SGHTA, CDR2 FQGNSA. Assay: immunoSEQ multiplex PCR; the TCRdb copy retains only in-frame clones and omits some. In the table there are approximately 160,000 clones, about 86% of which are singletons. To note about this clone: Its antigen is still unknown.

The receptor was derived from a woman aged 18-35 years in good health and CMV-seronegative. This chain joins TRBV7-2 and TRBJ2-7; TRBD1 matches 7 bases. Sequenced: PBMCs. The DNA of the CDR3 is TGTGCCAGCAGCTTTAGGACAGGAGGAAGCTCCTACGAGCAGTACTTC. Translating gives CASSFRTGGSSYEQYF.